This TCR beta chain was sequenced for a study of cytomegalovirus exposure and HLA in healthy donors. Study-wide points: Earlier analysis yielded a pattern in which most TCR beta V segments were productive about 87% or about 30% of the time. In the analysis, some V segments, TRBV6-2 and TRBV6-3 included, were excluded as indistinguishable. When a later analysis compared HLA-associated TCR beta chains with equally common others, the HLA-associated chains turned out to be more clonally expanded and to have lower generation probabilities.

V was trimmed by 4 bases and J by 8 bases, leaving 16 bases between them. Germline CDR1 SGHRS, CDR2 YFSETQ. The CDR3 has 14 amino acids. Use of 60 Vbeta and 13 Jbeta primers characterized the PCR. The protocol was immunoSEQ multiplex PCR, while the TCRdb copy is restricted to in-frame clones and leaves out a portion. This table has 98,000 or so clones, around three quarters appearing once. Worth noting for this clone: Its matching antigen is unknown.

Input material: PBMCs. The source of this sequence is a man in his sixties in good health and CMV-seropositive. The V gene is TRBV5-1, the J gene TRBJ2-1, with D possibly TRBD1 on 6 matching bases. CDR3 bases: TGCGCCAGCAGCACAGGGAATGCGTGGGATGAGCAGTTCTTC. It codes for CASSTGNAWDEQFF.